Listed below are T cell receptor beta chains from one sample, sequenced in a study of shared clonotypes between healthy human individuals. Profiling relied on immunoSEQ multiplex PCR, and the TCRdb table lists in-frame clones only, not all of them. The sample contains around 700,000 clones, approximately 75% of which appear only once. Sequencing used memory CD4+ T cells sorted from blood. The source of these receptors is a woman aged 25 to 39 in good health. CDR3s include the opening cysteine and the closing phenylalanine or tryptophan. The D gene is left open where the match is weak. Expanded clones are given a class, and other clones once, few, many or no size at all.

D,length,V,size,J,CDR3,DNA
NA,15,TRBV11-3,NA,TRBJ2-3,CASSSNYISTDTQYF,TGTGCCAGCAGCTCAAACTACATAAGCACAGATACGCAGTATTTT
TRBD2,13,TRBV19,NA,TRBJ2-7,CASLGGSSYEQYF,TGTGCCAGTTTAGGCGGGAGCTCCTACGAGCAGTACTTC
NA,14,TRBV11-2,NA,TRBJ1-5,CASSLTSSNQPQHF,TGTGCCAGCAGCTTAACCAGTAGCAATCAGCCCCAGCATTTT
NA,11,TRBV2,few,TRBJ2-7,CASSSKYEQYF,TGTGCCAGCAGTTCAAAATACGAGCAGTACTTC
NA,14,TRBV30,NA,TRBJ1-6,CAWSRQAVESPLHF,TGTGCCTGGAGCAGACAGGCTGTAGAGTCACCCCTCCACTTT
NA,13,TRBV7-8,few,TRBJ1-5,CASSYQRDQPQHF,TGTGCCAGCAGCTATCAGCGGGATCAGCCCCAGCATTTT
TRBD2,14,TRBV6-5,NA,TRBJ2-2,CATRGLAGAGELFF,TGTGCCACCCGGGGACTAGCGGGAGCCGGGGAGCTGTTTTTT
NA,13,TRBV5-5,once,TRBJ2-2,CATKRGFTGELFF,TGTGCCACCAAACGGGGCTTCACCGGGGAGCTGTTTTTT
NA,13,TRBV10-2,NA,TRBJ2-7,CASSALRDSEQYF,TGCGCCAGCAGTGCTCTGAGGGATTCCGAGCAGTACTTC
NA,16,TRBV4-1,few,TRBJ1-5,CASSHGGGRGKQPQHF,TGCGCCAGCAGCCATGGGGGTGGCAGGGGAAAACAGCCCCAGCATTTT
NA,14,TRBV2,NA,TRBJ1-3,CASSAQSSGNTIYF,TGTGCCAGCAGTGCCCAGAGCTCTGGAAACACCATATATTTT
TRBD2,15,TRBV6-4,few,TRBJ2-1,CASSLIAGVGNEQFF,TGTGCCAGCAGCCTGATAGCGGGAGTCGGAAATGAGCAGTTCTTC
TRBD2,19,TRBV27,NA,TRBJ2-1,CASSYRAGLAGISYNEQFF,TGTGCCAGCTCCTATAGGGCAGGGCTAGCGGGTATCTCCTACAATGAGCAGTTCTTC
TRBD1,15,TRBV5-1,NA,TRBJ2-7,CASSLGRQGAGEQYF,TGCGCCAGCAGCTTGGGCAGACAGGGGGCGGGCGAGCAGTACTTC
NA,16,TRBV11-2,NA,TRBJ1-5,CASSLVAGDSNQPQHF,TGTGCCAGCAGCTTAGTTGCAGGGGATAGCAATCAGCCCCAGCATTTT
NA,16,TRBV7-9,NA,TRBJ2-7,CASSSTRTGFSYEQYF,TGTGCCAGCAGCTCAACCAGAACAGGGTTTTCCTACGAGCAGTACTTC
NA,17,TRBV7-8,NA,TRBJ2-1,CASSLDGAPVSYNEQFF,TGTGCCAGCAGCTTAGACGGGGCCCCCGTCTCCTACAATGAGCAGTTCTTC
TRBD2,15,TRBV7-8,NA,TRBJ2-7,CASSLTGLASHEQYF,TGTGCCAGCAGTCTGACGGGACTAGCGTCCCACGAGCAGTACTTC
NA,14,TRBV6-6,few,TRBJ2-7,CASSYLASTHEQYF,TGTGCCAGCAGTTACTTGGCTAGCACCCACGAGCAGTACTTC
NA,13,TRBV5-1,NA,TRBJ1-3,CASSLDQGPPIYF,TGCGCCAGCAGCTTGGATCAGGGCCCTCCCATATATTTT
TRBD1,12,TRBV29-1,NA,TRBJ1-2,CSVGTGGYGYTF,TGCAGCGTGGGGACAGGGGGCTATGGCTACACCTTC
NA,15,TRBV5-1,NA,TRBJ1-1,CASSSRTEMNTEAFF,TGCGCCAGCAGCTCCAGGACAGAGATGAACACTGAAGCTTTCTTT